This T cell receptor beta chain was sequenced for a study of OX40 agonist ivuxolimab in advanced cancers. The method was immunoSEQ multiplex PCR; TCRdb's version includes in-frame clones alone and lacks a portion of them. The sample lists over 60,000 clones, 80% to 90% occurring once. Trimming took 0 bases from V and 7 from J; bases not matched to a gene: 5. The CDR3 totals 16 residues. The V gene's germline CDR1 is SGHRS and CDR2 YFSETQ. J is TRBJ2-1 and V is TRBV5-1, with TRBD1 matching 12 bases. This TCR derives from an adult with an advanced solid tumor such as melanoma, head and neck, liver or kidney cancer. The source material was CD4+ or CD8+ T cells sorted from blood, sampled in a trial of the OX40 agonist ivuxolimab. The CDR3 is CASSLGGTGGRNEQFF. The CDR3 DNA reads TGCGCCAGCAGCTTGGGAGGGACAGGGGGCCGAAATGAGCAGTTCTTC.